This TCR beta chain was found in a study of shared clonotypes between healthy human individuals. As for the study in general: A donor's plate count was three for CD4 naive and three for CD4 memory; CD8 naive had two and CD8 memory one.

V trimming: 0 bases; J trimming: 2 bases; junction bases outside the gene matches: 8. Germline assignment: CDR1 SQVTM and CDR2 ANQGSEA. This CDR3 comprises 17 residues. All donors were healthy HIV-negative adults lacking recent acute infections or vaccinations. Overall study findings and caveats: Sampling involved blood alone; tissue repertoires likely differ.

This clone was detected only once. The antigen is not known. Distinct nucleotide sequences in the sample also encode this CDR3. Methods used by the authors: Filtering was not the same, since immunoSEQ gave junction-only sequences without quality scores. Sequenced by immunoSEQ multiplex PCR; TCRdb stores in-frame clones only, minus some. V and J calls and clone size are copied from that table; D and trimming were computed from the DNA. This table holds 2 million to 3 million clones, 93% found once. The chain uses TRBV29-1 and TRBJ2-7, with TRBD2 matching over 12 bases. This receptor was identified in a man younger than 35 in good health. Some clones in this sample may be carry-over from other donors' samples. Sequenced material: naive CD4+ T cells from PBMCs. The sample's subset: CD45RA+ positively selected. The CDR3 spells CSVEDRTTSGRTYEQYF. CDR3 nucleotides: TGCAGCGTTGAAGATCGTACGACTAGCGGGAGAACCTACGAGCAGTACTTC.